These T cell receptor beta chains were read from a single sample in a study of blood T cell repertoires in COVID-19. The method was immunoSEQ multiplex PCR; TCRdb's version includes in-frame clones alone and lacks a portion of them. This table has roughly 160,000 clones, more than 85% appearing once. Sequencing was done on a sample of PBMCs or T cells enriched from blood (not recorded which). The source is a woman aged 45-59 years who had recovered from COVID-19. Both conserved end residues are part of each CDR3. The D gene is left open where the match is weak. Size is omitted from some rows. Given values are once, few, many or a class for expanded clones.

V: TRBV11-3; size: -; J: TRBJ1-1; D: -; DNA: TGTGCCAGCAGCCCTTGGGGAGAGGCGACTGAAGCTTTCTTT; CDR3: CASSPWGEATEAFF
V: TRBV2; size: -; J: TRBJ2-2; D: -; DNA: TGTGCCAGCAGCGCGACAGAGGACGGGGAGCTGTTTTTT; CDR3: CASSATEDGELFF
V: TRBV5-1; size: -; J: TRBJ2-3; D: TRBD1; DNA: TGCGCCAGCAGCTTGGAACTAACAGGGGTTACAGATACGCAGTATTTT; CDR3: CASSLELTGVTDTQYF
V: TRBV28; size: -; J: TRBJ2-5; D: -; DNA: TGTGCCAGCAACATTAAGGGGCGCGTAGAGACCCAGTACTTC; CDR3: CASNIKGRVETQYF
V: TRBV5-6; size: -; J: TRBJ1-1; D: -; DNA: TGTGCCAGCGTCTCCCTACGACGAGGGGGCACTGAAGCTTTCTTT; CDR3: CASVSLRRGGTEAFF
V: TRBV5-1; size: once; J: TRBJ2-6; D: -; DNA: TGCGCCAGCAGCTCACAGGGTCCAACTGGGGCCAACGTCCTGACTTTC; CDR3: CASSSQGPTGANVLTF
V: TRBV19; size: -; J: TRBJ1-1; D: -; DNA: TGTGCCAGTAGTATCTCGTCGGGGGACTGGGCTTTCTTT; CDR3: CASSISSGDWAFF
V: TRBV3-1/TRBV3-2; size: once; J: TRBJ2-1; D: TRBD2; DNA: TGTGCCAGCAGACATCATAGCGGGGCCAATGAGCAGTTCTTC; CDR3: CASRHHSGANEQFF
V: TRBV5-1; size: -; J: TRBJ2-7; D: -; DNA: TGCGCCAGCAGCCCTGGCAGGGGTTTTTCCCACGAGCAGTACTTC; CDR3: CASSPGRGFSHEQYF
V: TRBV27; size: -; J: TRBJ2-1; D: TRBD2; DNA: TGTGCCAGCATCTCTCCCGGGACTAGCGGGAAGGATGAGCAGTTCTTC; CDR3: CASISPGTSGKDEQFF
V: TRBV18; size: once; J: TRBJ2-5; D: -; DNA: TGTGCCAGCTCACCGCCTAGCGAAGAGACCCAGTACTTC; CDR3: CASSPPSEETQYF